This T cell receptor beta chain was recovered during a study of blood T cell repertoires in COVID-19. Looking at the study overall: Acute and convalescent COVID-19 specimens originated in the United States, Italy and Spain. From T cells, B-cell-depleted T cells, or PBMCs came the material, which was cDNA or gDNA.

CDR1 is SGHVS, CDR2 FQNEAQ, per germline. The V end lost 0 bases, the J end lost 4 bases, and 20 bases lay between the germline ends. This CDR3 is 18 amino acids long. Authors' methods: Amplification with reference gene primers provided the estimates of nucleated cell counts. The assay was immunoSEQ multiplex PCR, and TCRdb's table has in-frame clones only and misses some. That table gives V, J and clone size, and the DNA gave D and trimming. The sample yields about 210,000 clones, over 70% seen once. This TCR derives from a man between 45 and 60 years old with active or convalescent COVID-19. The chain has TRBV7-8 and TRBJ2-3; D possibly corresponds to TRBD2 (6 bases). The specimen was peripheral blood. The CDR3 nucleotides read TGTGCCAGCAGCTTAGCGCGATGGAGGGTACAGGTTTCAGATACGCAGTATTTT. Its protein is CASSLARWRVQVSDTQYF.